These 20 T cell receptor beta chains were sequenced from one sample in a study of T cells in Graves' hyperthyroidism and ophthalmopathy. TCR beta CDR3 regions were amplified from RNA transcripts. The HTBI primer set drove a first-round RT-PCR of the TCR CDR3. TCRdb redid the calling of the multiplex PCR reads with MiXCR, one entry per CDR3 protein. Among a few hundred thousand distinct CDR3 sequences listed, 15% to 19% were seen once. Sequencing input: blood. The receptors derive from a woman younger than 35 with Graves' hyperthyroidism.

This clonotype was observed many times. The rearrangement joins TRBV20-1 to TRBJ1-2, with TRBD1 identical over 7 bases. The CDR3 has 13 residues. Unmatched junction bases numbered 3, after V lost 5 bases and J lost 0 bases. Germline V gives CDR1 DFQATT, CDR2 SNEGSKA (reference sequence). The chain's CDR3 is CSASGTANYGYTF. Here the CDR3 DNA reads TGCAGTGCTTCCGGGACAGCTAACTATGGCTACACCTTC.

The table lists this clonotype with a few counts. The V and J genes are TRBV12-3 or TRBV12-4 and TRBJ1-1; no clear D gene. The V end was cut by 7 bases, the J end by 11 bases, with 20 bases between. The CDR3 is made up of 13 amino acids. Here the CDR3 reads CASNPLMSPLAFF. Here the CDR3 DNA reads TGTGCCAGCAACCCACTCATGTCACCCTTGGCTTTCTTT.

A remark on this clonotype: A much larger clonotype is one base distant, so this may be a read error. The chain links TRBV12-3 or TRBV12-4 to TRBJ2-2; weak D call: TRBD1 (6 bases). The CDR3 covers 14 residues. In DNA, the CDR3 is TGTGCCAGCAGGAAAGACAGGCGGTACGGGGAGCTGTCTTTT. Translated: CASRKDRRYGELSF.

This clonotype was counted ten times or more. The chain is built from TRBV7-2 and TRBJ2-2, with 11 bases that match TRBD2. Germline lookup yields CDR1 SGHTA and CDR2 FQGNSA. Trimming took 4 bases from V and 4 from J; bases not matched to a gene: 2. CDR3 length: 15 residues. CDR3 bases: TGTGCCAGCAGCTCGGGACTAGCGGTCACCGGGGAGCTGTTTTTT. Protein product: CASSSGLAVTGELFF.

This clonotype came up many times. The V gene is TRBV11-1, the J gene TRBJ2-7; TRBD2 agrees at 8 bases. Germline CDR1 SGHAT, CDR2 FQDESV (reference sequence). The CDR3 covers 17 residues. V was pared by 1 base and J by 2 bases, with 10 bases of the junction left unmatched. The CDR3 here is CASSLVVASGFTYEQYF. As DNA, the CDR3 is TGTGCCAGCAGCTTAGTCGTCGCTAGCGGGTTCACCTACGAGCAGTACTTC. The full variable domain, in which reference TRBV11-1 and TRBJ2-7 provide the parts outside the CDR3, is EAEVAQSPRYKITEKSQAVAFWCDPISGHATLYWYRQILGQGPELLVQFQDESVVDDSQLPKDRFSAERLKGVDSTLKIQPAELGDSAMYLCASSLVVASGFTYEQYFGPGTRLTVT.

The chain is built from TRBV7-2 and TRBJ2-1; 10 bases match TRBD2. Germline assignment: CDR1 SGHTA and CDR2 FQGNSA. This CDR3 has 14 residues. Trimming at V came to 3 bases and at J to 7 bases, leaving 3 bases not matched to a gene. The chain's CDR3 is CASSFATSGNEQFF. DNA of the CDR3: TGTGCCAGCAGCTTTGCGACTAGCGGGAATGAGCAGTTCTTC. The full variable domain, completed using reference TRBV7-2 and TRBJ2-1, is GAGVSQSPSNKVTEKGKDVELRCDPISGHTALYWYRQSLGQGLEFLIYFQGNSAPDKSGLPSDRFSAERTGGSVSTLTIQRTQQEDSAVYLCASSFATSGNEQFFGPGTRLTVL.

The CDR3 DNA reads TGCAGTGCTGGGGGCAGGGCCGGTGGCTACACCTTC. It translates to CSAGGRAGGYTF. The chain links TRBV20-1 to TRBJ1-2; possible D gene TRBD1, 6 bases. The ends were cut back, 5 bases at V and 7 bases at J, with 14 bases in the middle. Germline CDR1 and CDR2: DFQATT and SNEGSKA (reference sequence). This CDR3 has 12 amino acids.

The CDR3 protein is CSANQGYNEQFF. The CDR3 DNA is TGCAGTGCTAATCAGGGGTACAATGAGCAGTTCTTC. This chain uses TRBV20-1 with TRBJ2-1, with D possibly TRBD1 on 6 matching bases. Germline V gene lookup returns CDR1 DFQATT and CDR2 SNEGSKA (reference sequence). V lost 4 bases to trimming and J lost 4 bases, with 8 bases between them. The length of the CDR3 is 12 residues.

V and J are TRBV3-1 and TRBJ2-2, with 10 bases that match TRBD2. Germline CDR1 LGHDT, CDR2 YNNKEL (reference sequence). The CDR3 is made up of 16 amino acids. V gave up 0 bases and J gave up 7 bases; unmatched junction bases: 5. The CDR3 is CASSQETAGGYGELFF. CDR3 DNA: TGTGCCAGCAGCCAAGAGACAGCGGGAGGGTACGGGGAGCTGTTTTTT. The full variable domain, rest sourced from reference TRBV3-1 and TRBJ2-2, is DTAVSQTPKYLVTQMGNDKSIKCEQNLGHDTMYWYKQDSKKFLKIMFSYNNKELIINETVPNRFSPKSPDKAHLNLHINSLELGDSAVYFCASSQETAGGYGELFFGEGSRLTVL.

This clonotype was found a few times. V and J are TRBV27 and TRBJ1-2; D call uncertain. The CDR3 loop spans 13 amino acids. The germline CDR1 and CDR2 sequences are MNHEY and SMNVEV (reference sequence). Trimming left V 7 bases short and J 0 bases short, with 9 bases between. CDR3: CASTSYPNYGYTF. The CDR3 nucleotides are TGTGCCAGCACGAGCTATCCTAACTATGGCTACACCTTC.

This clonotype was observed a handful of times. The rearrangement uses TRBV15 and TRBJ2-3; perhaps TRBD2 as D (6 bases). CDR3 length: 13 residues. The germline V gene encodes CDR1 LNHNV and CDR2 YYDKDF (reference sequence). The ends were cut back, 3 bases at V and 4 bases at J, with 8 bases in the middle. CDR3 sequence reads: CATSRWGADTQYF. The CDR3 nucleotides read TGTGCCACCAGCAGGTGGGGGGCAGATACGCAGTATTTT.

This clonotype has more than one count but fewer than ten. The chain combines TRBV4-3 with TRBJ1-6; 8 bases match TRBD1. The CDR3 covers 15 residues. Germline V lookup: CDR1 LGHNA, CDR2 YSLEER. Unmatched junction bases numbered 7, after V lost 7 bases and J lost 5 bases. CDR3 in amino acids: CASTQTGANNSPLHF. As DNA, the CDR3 is TGCGCCAGCACACAGACAGGGGCGAATAATTCACCCCTCCACTTT.

This clonotype has more than one count but fewer than ten. The chain combines TRBV27 with TRBJ2-1; D is possibly TRBD1 (5 bases). Per the germline V gene, CDR1 is MNHEY and CDR2 is SMNVEV (reference sequence). The V gene lost 0 bases and the J gene lost 8 bases, with 14 bases spanning the gap. There are 15 residues in the CDR3. The CDR3 DNA is TGTGCCAGCAGTTTATCCGCCCAGGGTTGGGATGAGCAGTTCTTC. It is translated as CASSLSAQGWDEQFF.

This clonotype was detected many times. The chain has TRBV4-1 and TRBJ1-1, with D perhaps TRBD1 (5 bases). This CDR3 has 15 residues. Germline values: CDR1 MGHRA, CDR2 YSYEKL. Trimming stripped 5 bases from V and 3 bases from J, with 16 bases between. CDR3 loop: CASSVEAGRDTEAFF. The CDR3 nucleotides read TGCGCCAGCAGCGTCGAGGCAGGGAGGGACACTGAAGCTTTCTTT.

This clonotype was found many times. The chain couples TRBV27 to TRBJ2-3; TRBD2 matches at 7 bases. This CDR3 is 15 amino acids long. The V segment lost 5 bases and the J segment 2 bases; nucleotides outside the gene matches: 7. Germline CDR1 MNHEY, CDR2 SMNVEV (reference sequence). The CDR3 reads CASSRSSGNTDTQYF. The DNA for the CDR3 is TGTGCCAGCAGTAGATCTAGCGGCAACACAGATACGCAGTATTTT.

This clonotype was observed a handful of times. The gene calls are TRBV9 and TRBJ1-3; D is uncertain. The germline V and J ends were trimmed by 4 bases and 6 bases, with 11 bases remaining between them. The CDR3 has 13 residues. Looked up from germline, CDR1 is SGDLS and CDR2 is YYNGEE. CDR3 in amino acids: CASSIGLENTIYF. The CDR3 DNA follows: TGTGCCAGCAGCATTGGATTGGAAAACACCATATATTTT.

This clonotype was observed a handful of times. The chain couples TRBV24-1 to TRBJ2-7; possibly TRBD2 for D (5 bases). V was trimmed by 4 bases and J by 3 bases, leaving 12 bases between them. Germline loops: CDR1 KGHDR, CDR2 SFDVKD. The CDR3 extends over 14 amino acids. Here the CDR3 reads CATSDPRGFYEQYF. The CDR3 DNA follows: TGTGCCACCAGTGACCCCCGGGGTTTCTACGAGCAGTACTTC.

This clonotype was detected many times. The rearrangement joins TRBV28 to TRBJ2-5, with 9 bases matching TRBD2. CDR3 length equals 14 residues. With 6 bases clipped from V and 4 bases from J, the junction kept 6 bases outside the gene matches. Germline V gives CDR1 MDHEN, CDR2 SYDVKM. The CDR3 DNA is TGTGCCAGCAGGACGCTAGCGGGATCAGAGACCCAGTACTTC. This translates into CASRTLAGSETQYF. Supplemented by reference TRBV28 and TRBJ2-5, the full variable domain reads DVKVTQSSRYLVKRTGEKVFLECVQDMDHENMFWYRQDPGLGLRLIYFSYDVKMKEKGDIPEGYSVSREKKERFSLILESASTNQTSMYLCASRTLAGSETQYFGPGTRLLVL.

This clonotype has at least ten counts. The chain has TRBV7-2 and TRBJ2-7; TRBD2 agrees at 13 bases. V shed 5 bases, J shed 6 bases, and the junction held 7 bases outside the gene matches. The CDR3 is 15 amino acids. Germline lookup yields CDR1 SGHTA and CDR2 FQGNSA. The CDR3, as DNA: TGTGCCAGCAGCGCTAGACTAGCGGGGGGATCCGAGCAGTACTTC. Its translation: CASSARLAGGSEQYF.

In its sample, this clonotype was seen a few times. The chain is built from TRBV18 and TRBJ1-2; the D gene is possibly TRBD1 (5 bases). Trimming shortened V by 1 base and J by 4 bases, and 7 bases separated the two germline ends. Germline V gives CDR1 KGHSH, CDR2 LQKENI. This CDR3 comprises 13 residues. CDR3 nucleotide sequence: TGTGCCAGCTCACCACAGGACACCTATGGCTACACCTTC. The encoded protein is CASSPQDTYGYTF. The whole variable domain, remainder taken from reference TRBV18 and TRBJ1-2, is NAGVMQNPRHLVRRRGQEARLRCSPMKGHSHVYWYRQLPEEGLKFMVYLQKENIIDESGMPKERFSAEFPKEGPSILRIQQVVRGDSAAYFCASSPQDTYGYTFGSGTRLTVV.